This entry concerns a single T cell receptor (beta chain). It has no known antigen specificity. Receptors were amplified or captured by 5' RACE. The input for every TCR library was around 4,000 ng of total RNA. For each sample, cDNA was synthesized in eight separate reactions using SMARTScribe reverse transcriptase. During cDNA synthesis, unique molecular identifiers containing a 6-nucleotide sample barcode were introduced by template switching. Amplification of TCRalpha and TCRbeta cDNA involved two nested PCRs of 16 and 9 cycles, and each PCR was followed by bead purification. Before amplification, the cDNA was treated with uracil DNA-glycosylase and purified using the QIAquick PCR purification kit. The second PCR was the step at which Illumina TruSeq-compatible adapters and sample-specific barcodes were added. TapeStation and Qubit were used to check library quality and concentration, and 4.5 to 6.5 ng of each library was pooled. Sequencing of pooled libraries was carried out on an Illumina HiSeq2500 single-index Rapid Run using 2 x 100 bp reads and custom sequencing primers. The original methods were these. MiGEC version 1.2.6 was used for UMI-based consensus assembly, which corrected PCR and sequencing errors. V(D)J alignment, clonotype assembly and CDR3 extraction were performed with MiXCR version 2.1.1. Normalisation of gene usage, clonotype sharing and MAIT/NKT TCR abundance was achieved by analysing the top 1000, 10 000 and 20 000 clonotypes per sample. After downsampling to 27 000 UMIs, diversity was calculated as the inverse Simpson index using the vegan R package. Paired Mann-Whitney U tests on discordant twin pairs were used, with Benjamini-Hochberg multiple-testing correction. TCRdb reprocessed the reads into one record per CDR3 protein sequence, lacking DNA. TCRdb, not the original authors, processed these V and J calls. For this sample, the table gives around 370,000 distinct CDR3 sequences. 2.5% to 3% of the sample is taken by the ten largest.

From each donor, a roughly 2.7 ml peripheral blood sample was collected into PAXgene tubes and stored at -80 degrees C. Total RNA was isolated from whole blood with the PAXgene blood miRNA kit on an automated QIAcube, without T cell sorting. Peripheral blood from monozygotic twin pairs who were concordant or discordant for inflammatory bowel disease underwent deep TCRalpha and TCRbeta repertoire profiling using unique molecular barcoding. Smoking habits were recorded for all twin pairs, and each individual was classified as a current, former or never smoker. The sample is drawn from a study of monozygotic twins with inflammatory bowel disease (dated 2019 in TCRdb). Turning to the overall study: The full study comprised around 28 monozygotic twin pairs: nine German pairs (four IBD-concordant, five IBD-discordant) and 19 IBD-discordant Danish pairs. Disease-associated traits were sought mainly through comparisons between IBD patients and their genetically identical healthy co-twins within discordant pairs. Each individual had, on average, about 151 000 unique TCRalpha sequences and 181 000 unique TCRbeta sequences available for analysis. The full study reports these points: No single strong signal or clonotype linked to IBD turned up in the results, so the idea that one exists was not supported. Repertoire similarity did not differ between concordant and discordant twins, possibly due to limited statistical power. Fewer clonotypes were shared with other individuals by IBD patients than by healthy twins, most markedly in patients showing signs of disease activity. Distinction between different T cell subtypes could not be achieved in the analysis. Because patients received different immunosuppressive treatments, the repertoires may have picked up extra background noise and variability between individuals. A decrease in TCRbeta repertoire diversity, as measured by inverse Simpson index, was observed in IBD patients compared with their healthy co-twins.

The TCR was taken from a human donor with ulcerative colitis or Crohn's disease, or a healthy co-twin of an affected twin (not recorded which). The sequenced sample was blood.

The CDR3 protein is CASSQWSTWGSGNTIYF. The V and J genes are TRBV4-2 and TRBJ1-3. CDR1 and CDR2, per the germline V gene, are LGHNA and YNFKEQ. The CDR3 goes from the cysteine to the phenylalanine over 17 residues. Only the protein sequence is given.